The entry below gives a single T cell receptor beta chain sequence along with its context. The data derive from a study of blood T cell repertoires in COVID-19. Generated by immunoSEQ multiplex PCR, the TCRdb table keeps only in-frame clones and is missing some. The sample shows under 250,000 clones, around 88% of them seen only once. Source material: peripheral blood. This clonotype was sampled from a man aged 45-60 years with active or convalescent COVID-19.

The CDR3 is CASSPMGGLNTEAFF. The CDR3 DNA follows: TGTGCCAGCTCACCGATGGGGGGACTGAACACTGAAGCTTTCTTT. The V and J genes are TRBV18 and TRBJ1-1, with a possible D match to TRBD1 (5 bases). V was trimmed by 3 bases and J by 0 bases, leaving 11 bases between them. The CDR3 consists of 15 residues. CDR1 and CDR2 from the germline V gene are KGHSH and LQKENI.